Reported below is one T cell receptor (beta chain). Its antigen is as yet unknown. The data originate from a study of shared clonotypes between healthy human individuals. TCRdb's copy holds only in-frame clones and misses some; the assay was immunoSEQ multiplex PCR. The sample consists of about 2.4 million clones, approximately 93% of them appearing once. There are 15 residues in the CDR3. Germline CDR1 is PRHDT and CDR2 is FYEKMQ (reference sequence). Unmatched junction bases numbered 5, after V lost 5 bases and J lost 5 bases. The study separated CD4+ cells into CD45RA+ naive and CD45RA-negative memory subsets. Study conclusions and caveats: In contrast to clonotypes shared by all four donors, non-shared clonotypes had lower generation probabilities. Clonotype sharing among donors was expected to depend on sequencing depth.

The TCR comes from a man aged 18-30 years in good health. Some clones in this sample may be carry-over from other donors' samples. Sequenced input: naive CD4+ T cells from PBMCs. Subset noted: CD45RA+ positively selected. The chain joins TRBV13 to TRBJ2-1, with TRBD1 identical over 11 bases. CDR3 loop: CASSPGTGGDNEQFF. Here the CDR3 DNA reads TGTGCCAGCAGCCCCGGGACAGGGGGTGACAATGAGCAGTTCTTC.